The 22 T cell receptor beta chains below all came from one sample that was sequenced in a study of T cell responses to AZD1222 COVID-19 vaccine. This table comes from immunoSEQ multiplex PCR, and its TCRdb copy is limited to in-frame clones, with some not included. Among 95,000 to 150,000 clones, roughly nine tenths were seen once, and the ten largest hold 3.1%. This material consisted of peripheral blood, taken on day 0 of AZD1222 vaccination. The receptors here all came from an adult in good health.

The chain carries TRBV7-3 and TRBJ1-1; D gene ambiguous. This CDR3 has 13 residues. CDR1 is SGHTA, CDR2 FQGTGA, per germline. V was trimmed by 5 bases and J by 2 bases, leaving 9 bases between them. CDR3 DNA sequence: TGTGCCAGCAGCAAACAGATAAACACTGAAGCTTTCTTT. Translated: CASSKQINTEAFF.

This rearrangement joins TRBV15 to TRBJ2-7; D is possibly TRBD1 (6 bases). V was cut by 9 bases and J by 1 base, with 10 bases left in between. CDR1 LNHNV and CDR2 YYDKDF come from the germline V gene (reference sequence). CDR3 length: 12 residues. CDR3: CATSQGSYEQYF. The CDR3 DNA reads TGTGCCACGTCACAGGGATCCTACGAGCAGTACTTC. The whole variable domain, filled in from reference TRBV15 and TRBJ2-7, reads DAMVIQNPRYQVTQFGKPVTLSCSQTLNHNVMYWYQQKSSQAPKLLFHYYDKDFNNEADTPDNFQSRRPNTSFCFLDIRSPGLGDTAMYLCATSQGSYEQYFGPGTRLTVT.

This rearrangement joins TRBV7-8 to TRBJ1-6; no definite D call. The length of the CDR3 is 14 residues. Trimming took 6 bases from V and 9 from J, leaving 15 bases between them. CDR1 is SGHVS, CDR2 FQNEAQ, per germline. CDR3 sequence (DNA): TGTGCCAGCAGTTATGACGGGAAAGGTTCACCCCTCCACTTT. Translation: CASSYDGKGSPLHF.

The V and J genes are TRBV29-1 and TRBJ2-1; TRBD2 agrees at 11 bases. CDR3 length: 16 residues. CDR1 is SQVTM and CDR2 is ANQGSEA in the germline V gene. V trimming: 4 bases; J trimming: 5 bases; junction bases outside the gene matches: 10. The CDR3 sequence: CSVGSLAGGLNNEQFF. CDR3 in DNA: TGCAGCGTTGGGTCCTTAGCGGGGGGGTTGAACAATGAGCAGTTCTTC.

The chain couples TRBV7-2 to TRBJ2-1; D gene ambiguous. The V and J ends lost 4 bases and 2 bases respectively, with 9 bases between them. Per the germline V gene, CDR1 is SGHTA and CDR2 is FQGNSA. This CDR3 has 14 residues. This chain's CDR3 is CASSSGGAYNEQFF. The CDR3 nucleotides read TGTGCCAGCAGCTCAGGTGGAGCCTACAATGAGCAGTTCTTC.

The chain employs TRBV3-1 (or the pseudogene TRBV3-2) and TRBJ1-2; unclear D gene. This CDR3 has 14 residues. Trimming removed 1 base from V and 4 bases from J, with 10 bases in between. CDR1 and CDR2 (germline): LGHDT, YNNKEL (reference sequence). This chain's CDR3 is CASSQGESLYGYTF. CDR3 nucleotides: TGTGCCAGCAGCCAAGGGGAGAGCCTCTATGGCTACACCTTC.

The V call is TRBV6-5, the J call TRBJ1-1, with D possibly matching TRBD1 (6 bases). The CDR3 has 12 amino acids. Germline CDR1 reads MNHEY; CDR2 reads SVGAGI. V was cut by 8 bases and J by 4 bases, with 11 bases left in between. Written as DNA, the CDR3 is TGTGCCAGCGTGAAGGGGGGCACTGAAGCTTTCTTT. As protein: CASVKGGTEAFF.

J is TRBJ2-1 and V is TRBV7-2; D is perhaps TRBD1 (5 bases). This CDR3 is 15 amino acids long. Trimming left V 3 bases short and J 1 base short, with 10 bases between. CDR1 is SGHTA and CDR2 is FQGNSA in the germline V gene. As DNA, the CDR3 is TGTGCCAGCAGCTTGGGGCGGAATTCCTACAATGAGCAGTTCTTC. Translation gives CASSLGRNSYNEQFF. The whole variable domain, remainder taken from reference TRBV7-2 and TRBJ2-1, is GAGVSQSPSNKVTEKGKDVELRCDPISGHTALYWYRQSLGQGLEFLIYFQGNSAPDKSGLPSDRFSAERTGGSVSTLTIQRTQQEDSAVYLCASSLGRNSYNEQFFGPGTRLTVL.

CDR3 sequence: CASSADRDRGGGYTF. The DNA of the CDR3 is TGTGCCAGCAGCGCCGACAGGGACAGGGGAGGTGGCTACACCTTC. V gene TRBV7-9 combines with J gene TRBJ1-2; TRBD1 agrees at 10 bases. V lost 5 bases to trimming and J lost 7 bases; unmatched junction nucleotides: 10. The V gene's germline CDR1 is SEHNR and CDR2 FQNEAQ (reference sequence). CDR3 length: 15 amino acids. The full variable domain, in which reference TRBV7-9 and TRBJ1-2 provide the parts outside the CDR3, is DTGVSQNPRHKITKRGQNVTFRCDPISEHNRLYWYRQTLGQGPEFLTYFQNEAQLEKSRLLSDRFSAERPKGSFSTLEIQRTEQGDSAMYLCASSADRDRGGGYTFGSGTRLTVV.

CDR3 protein: CASNLSGGSYNEQFF. The CDR3 region has the DNA TGTGCCAGCAACCTCTCCGGGGGGTCCTACAATGAGCAGTTCTTC. The gene calls are TRBV27 and TRBJ2-1, with 7 bases that match TRBD2. The CDR3 is 15 residues long. Per germline, CDR1 MNHEY and CDR2 SMNVEV (reference sequence). After removal of 7 bases from V and 1 base from J, the junction contained 7 bases not matched to a gene.

The chain recombines TRBV4-1 with TRBJ1-6; the match to TRBD1 covers 8 bases. This CDR3 is 17 amino acids long. V was pared by 1 base and J by 8 bases, with 10 bases of the junction left unmatched. CDR1 MGHRA and CDR2 YSYEKL come from the germline V gene. In DNA, the CDR3 is TGCGCCAGCAGCCAAGCCAATGGACAGGGCGAAGATTCACCCCTCCACTTT. Its protein product is CASSQANGQGEDSPLHF.

The chain employs TRBV28 and TRBJ1-4, with 9 bases lining up with TRBD1. The ends lost 3 bases at V and 8 bases at J; junction bases unmatched: 7. The germline CDR1 and CDR2 sequences are MDHEN and SYDVKM. CDR3 length: 15 residues. CDR3 sequence reads: CASSFETGGDEKLFF. The CDR3 bases are TGTGCCAGCAGTTTCGAGACAGGGGGAGACGAAAAACTGTTTTTT.

This chain connects TRBV27 to TRBJ1-5, with 7 bases aligning to TRBD1. The germline CDR1 and CDR2 sequences are MNHEY and SMNVEV (reference sequence). The J segment lost 0 bases and the V segment lost 4 bases, leaving 9 bases of the junction unmatched. The CDR3 contains 17 residues. CDR3 bases: TGTGCCAGCAGTTCCCAGACAGGGTGGGGTAGCAATCAGCCCCAGCATTTT. The encoded protein is CASSSQTGWGSNQPQHF.

The V and J genes are TRBV27 and TRBJ1-5; D not resolved. In germline, CDR1 is MNHEY, CDR2 SMNVEV (reference sequence). The length of the CDR3 is 14 residues. The V gene lost 5 bases and the J gene lost 0 bases, with 8 bases spanning the gap. The CDR3 loop reads CASSPRTSNQPQHF. In nucleotides, the CDR3 is TGTGCCAGCAGTCCTCGCACTAGCAATCAGCCCCAGCATTTT.

The chain carries TRBV15 and TRBJ2-5; D may match TRBD1 or TRBD2 (5 bases each). The CDR3 length is 16 residues. Trimming pared 3 bases from V and 5 bases from J, leaving 19 bases between. Germline CDR1 LNHNV, CDR2 YYDKDF (reference sequence). The CDR3 sequence is CATSRGPGRKGETQYF. As DNA, the CDR3 is TGTGCCACCAGCAGGGGCCCGGGGCGGAAGGGGGAGACCCAGTACTTC.

V gene TRBV5-1 combines with J gene TRBJ2-7; 7 nucleotides line up with TRBD2. Germline V CDR1 and CDR2: SGHRS, YFSETQ. This CDR3 spans 15 amino acids. With V trimmed by 4 bases and J by 3 bases, 10 bases remained unmatched. The CDR3 here is CASSLTASGHYEQYF. Written as DNA, the CDR3 is TGCGCCAGCAGCCTGACCGCTAGCGGCCACTACGAGCAGTACTTC.

This chain connects TRBV9 to TRBJ1-2; maybe TRBD1 (5 bases). V lost 6 bases to trimming and J lost 3 bases, with 15 bases between them. Germline CDR1 reads SGDLS; CDR2 reads YYNGEE. CDR3 length: 14 residues. In DNA form, the CDR3 reads TGTGCCAGCACCCCCGGAGAGGGGCACTATGGCTACACCTTC. This gives the protein CASTPGEGHYGYTF.

V usage is TRBV5-1 and J usage is TRBJ2-2; possibly TRBD1 or TRBD2 for D (5 bases each). The V and J ends lost 2 bases and 7 bases respectively, with 18 bases between them. This CDR3 has 16 residues. CDR1 is SGHRS, CDR2 YFSETQ, per germline. CDR3 coding DNA: TGCGCCAGCAGCTTCCCGGGACCCGACTTCGGCGGGGAGCTGTTTTTT. Translated, it gives CASSFPGPDFGGELFF.

This clone was detected only once. The chain joins TRBV7-2 to TRBJ2-2, with D perhaps matching TRBD2 (6 bases). Germline loops: CDR1 SGHTA, CDR2 FQGNSA. Trimming took 0 bases from V and 0 from J, leaving 8 bases between them. CDR3 size: 16 residues. The CDR3 sequence: CASSLAGGANTGELFF. The DNA of the CDR3 is TGTGCCAGCAGCTTAGCTGGCGGGGCGAACACCGGGGAGCTGTTTTTT.

The chain recombines TRBV4-1 with TRBJ1-2; 11 bases align to TRBD1. J was trimmed by 4 bases and V by 1 base; bases with no gene match: 2. The germline V gene has CDR1 MGHRA and CDR2 YSYEKL. CDR3 size: 15 residues. This CDR3 is CASSQVGTGGYGYTF. CDR3 bases: TGCGCCAGCAGCCAAGTGGGGACAGGGGGCTATGGCTACACCTTC.

The chain couples TRBV28 to TRBJ1-2; 11 bases match TRBD1. Germline loops: CDR1 MDHEN, CDR2 SYDVKM. The CDR3 consists of 17 residues. V shed 5 bases, J shed 1 base, and the junction held 9 bases outside the gene matches. The CDR3 coding sequence is TGTGCCAGCAGTGGACAGGGGGCGGGGGTCTTTAACTATGGCTACACCTTC. This sequence encodes CASSGQGAGVFNYGYTF.

The chain employs TRBV5-4 and TRBJ2-1; a weak D match, TRBD2 (6 bases). Germline V gene data show CDR1 as SGHNT and CDR2 as YYREEE (reference sequence). V lost 0 bases to trimming and J lost 3 bases, with 13 bases between them. The CDR3 covers 16 residues. The CDR3 DNA sequence: TGTGCCAGCAGCTTGGTGGGGGGAGAGAGCTACAATGAGCAGTTCTTC. Amino acids: CASSLVGGESYNEQFF.